This T cell receptor (beta chain) was captured by sequencing in a study of T cell repertoires in aging, cancer and after chemotherapy. For the study at large: Donors were grouped into six age bands spanning 30 or younger through 70 or older. Over several months to years, re-sampled healthy donor repertoires clearly shared clones.

This clonotype was counted only a few times. Its antigen remains unidentified. Rearranged V-D-J TRB sequences were amplified with a mixed TRB-A/B primer pool. TCRdb re-analysed the multiplex PCR reads in MiXCR, keeping a single row per CDR3 protein. Of approximately 5,800 distinct CDR3 sequences listed, around two fifths are singletons. Study conclusions and caveats: In each cancer cohort, median generation probability increased across chemotherapy, suggesting thymic output rebounded.

Germline V gives CDR1 MRHNA, CDR2 SNTAGT. V dropped 0 bases and J dropped 4; count of bases not matched to a gene: 0. The CDR3 covers 16 residues. The template was genomic DNA from peripheral blood, not RNA. The sample comprised blood. This sequence originates from a human donor in good health. This rearrangement joins TRBV6-4 to TRBJ2-3; 14 nucleotides agree with TRBD2. The CDR3 reads CASSDSTSGGADTQYF. The DNA for the CDR3 is TGTGCCAGCAGTGACTCGACTAGCGGGGGGGCAGATACGCAGTATTTT.